This record covers a single T cell receptor beta chain. The V gene lost 3 bases and the J gene lost 7 bases, with 12 bases spanning the gap. Germline CDR1 MNHEY, CDR2 SMNVEV (reference sequence). CDR3 length equals 13 residues. The study drew participants aged about 18 to 89 years from some 24 US areas. Those designated as exposed participants met a COVID-19 case within 2 weeks before study entry. In the study's own analysis: Reference gene primer amplification gave estimated nucleated cell counts. Some clones are missing from TCRdb's copy, which holds only in-frame ones; the method was immunoSEQ multiplex PCR. Clone size and V and J calls were adopted from that table, with D and trimming inferred from the DNA. Of fewer than 200,000 clones listed, 84% were seen once; the top ten hold around 2.9%. The data are from a study of blood T cell repertoires in COVID-19. Study as a whole: The analysed material was cDNA or gDNA that came from T cells, B-cell-depleted T cells, or PBMCs.

The rearrangement links TRBV27 to TRBJ1-2; D is unclear. Sequencing was carried out using PBMCs or T cells enriched from blood (not recorded which). The origin of this receptor is a woman aged 25 to 39 who had been exposed to COVID-19. The DNA for the CDR3 is TGTGCCAGCAGTTTGGAGGGCTGGGGTGGCTACACCTTC. Its protein is CASSLEGWGGYTF.